Listed below are T cell receptor beta chains from one sample, sequenced in a study of control samples from healthy donors and cancer patients. TCRdb keeps only in-frame clones here, not all; method: immunoSEQ multiplex PCR. The sample has 130,000 or so clones, roughly 94% seen once. Input material: blood. These receptors originate from a man in his forties in good health. Each CDR3 is given with its conserved first and last residue. D genes are given only for firm matches. Some rows mark clone size as missing; the rest say once, few, many or name a class of expanded clone.

NA	TRBV15	TRBJ2-7	TRBD1	TGTGCCACCAGCAGAGACAGGGGGCCCTACGAGCAGTACTTC	CATSRDRGPYEQYF
NA	TRBV7-9	TRBJ2-2	NA	TGTGCCAGCAGCTCCTCATTCATCATGAGGGGCACCGGGGAGCTGTTTTTT	CASSSSFIMRGTGELFF
NA	TRBV6-5	TRBJ1-5	NA	TGTGCCAGCAGTCCAGGGGTCGGCCTTCAGCCCCAGCATTTT	CASSPGVGLQPQHF
once	TRBV6-6	TRBJ1-1	NA	TGTGCCAGCACCCAACCCGGGGGCTTAAACACTGAAGCTTTCTTT	CASTQPGGLNTEAFF
NA	TRBV4-3	TRBJ1-2	TRBD1	TGCGCCAGCAGCCAAGATTTGGGGACAGCAAACTATGGCTACACCTTC	CASSQDLGTANYGYTF
NA	TRBV10-2	TRBJ1-2	TRBD1	TGCGCCAGCCTTGACAGGGAGAACTATGGCTACACCTTC	CASLDRENYGYTF
NA	TRBV29-1	TRBJ2-3	NA	TGCAGCGTTGTCTGGAGTACAGATACGCAGTATTTT	CSVVWSTDTQYF
NA	TRBV6-2/TRBV6-3	TRBJ2-5	NA	TGTGCCAGCAGTTACTCGGGACACGGACAAGAGACCCAGTACTTC	CASSYSGHGQETQYF
NA	TRBV6-1	TRBJ1-5	TRBD1	TGTGCCAGCAGTGACCGACAGGGAGAGGGTAGCAATCAGCCCCAGCATTTT	CASSDRQGEGSNQPQHF
NA	TRBV11-2	TRBJ1-2	NA	TGTGCCAGCAGCTTAGTGCGCGGGGGCTACACCTTC	CASSLVRGGYTF
NA	TRBV9	TRBJ2-5	NA	TGTGCCAGCAGCGTAGGTGGCAGCCCAGGGGAAGAGACCCAGTACTTC	CASSVGGSPGEETQYF
NA	TRBV24-1	TRBJ2-7	NA	TGTGCCACCAGTGATACTTCGGGGGCCGATAAGCAGTACTTC	CATSDTSGADKQYF
NA	TRBV5-6	TRBJ2-1	TRBD1	TGTGCCAGCAGCTTCCCCACAGGGGGCACGGGTGAGCAGTTCTTC	CASSFPTGGTGEQFF
once	TRBV6-1	TRBJ2-7	TRBD2	TGTGCCAGCAGTCCTGGGACTAGCAAAACCGAGCAGTACTTC	CASSPGTSKTEQYF
NA	TRBV7-6	TRBJ1-3	NA	TGTGCCAGCAGCTTAGCGGCAAGGGGAAGCGGAAACACCATATATTTT	CASSLAARGSGNTIYF
NA	TRBV3-1/TRBV3-2	TRBJ2-7	NA	TGTGCCAGCAGCCGGAGGGGGGAGGGGATAACCTACGAGCAGTACTTC	CASSRRGEGITYEQYF
NA	TRBV24-1	TRBJ1-1	NA	TGTGCCACTCTCCTGGGTCGTAAGGGCACTGAAGCTTTCTTT	CATLLGRKGTEAFF
NA	TRBV3-1/TRBV3-2	TRBJ2-3	TRBD2	TGTGCCAGCAGCCAAGATATCGGGTGGACTAGCGGGGCGACAGATACGCAGTATTTT	CASSQDIGWTSGATDTQYF
NA	TRBV19	TRBJ1-1	NA	TGTGCCAGTAGTATCCTCCGACAGGTCACTGAAGCTTTCTTT	CASSILRQVTEAFF
NA	TRBV27	TRBJ1-6	NA	TGTGCCAGCAGTTTAATCGTCCAACCCGGGTTCTATAATTCACCCCTCCACTTT	CASSLIVQPGFYNSPLHF
NA	TRBV6-5	TRBJ1-1	NA	TGTGCCAGCATTTCCGGTCCTCCTGATCGGGCTTTCTTT	CASISGPPDRAFF
NA	TRBV18	TRBJ1-1	NA	TGTGCCAGCTCACCGGGAAAGAGCGCTTTCTTT	CASSPGKSAFF
NA	TRBV3-1/TRBV3-2	TRBJ1-4	NA	TGTGCCAGCAGCAAGGCGTGGGACATAGATGAAAAACTGTTTTTT	CASSKAWDIDEKLFF
NA	TRBV14	TRBJ1-6	TRBD1	TGTGCCAGCAGCCAGATTTCATTTGGGACAGGGTTGGGTAATTCACCCCTCCACTTT	CASSQISFGTGLGNSPLHF
NA	TRBV4-1	TRBJ1-1	TRBD1	TGCGCCAGCAGCTTTTACGGACAGGGTGGGACTGAAGCTTTCTTT	CASSFYGQGGTEAFF